This record looks at one T cell receptor beta chain sequence and its context. Its antigen remains unidentified. The time point: newly diagnosed, previously untreated cHL patient sample. The sample comes from a study of PD-1 blockade in classical Hodgkin lymphoma. The CDR3 runs to 14 residues. Germline values: CDR1 MRHNA, CDR2 SNTAGT. V gave up 0 bases and J gave up 6 bases, with 9 bases separating them. The repertoire was sequenced with immunoSEQ multiplex PCR; TCRdb's copy has only in-frame clones and lacks some. The data hold fewer than 20,000 clones, with approximately 90% observed a single time. Study-wide results and limits: Compared with healthy donors, newly diagnosed patients reportedly showed lower baseline TCR diversity.

The specimen sequenced was peripheral blood mononuclear cells (PBMCs). The V call is TRBV6-4, the J call TRBJ2-1, with D tentatively TRBD2 (6 bases). The receptor's source is a human donor with classical Hodgkin lymphoma. In DNA, the CDR3 is TGTGCCAGCAGTGACTCGGAGGGAGTCAATGAGCAGTTCTTC. It is translated as CASSDSEGVNEQFF.